Below, 17 T cell receptor beta chains from the same sample are listed, as sequenced in a study of T cell changes during pregnancy in multiple sclerosis. Sequencing was performed with immunoSEQ multiplex PCR; in TCRdb, only in-frame clones are kept and a portion is missing. The sample has roughly 40,000 clones; approximately 90% are singletons. The material was peripheral blood, obtained before pregnancy. The receptors originated from a female donor with multiple sclerosis, enrolled in a pregnancy study.

The rearrangement joins TRBV7-9 to TRBJ2-7; TRBD1 might be the D (5 bases). The CDR3 is 14 residues long. Germline loops: CDR1 SEHNR, CDR2 FQNEAQ (reference sequence). V was pared by 1 base and J by 5 bases, with 12 bases between. DNA of the CDR3: TGTGCCAGCAGCTTAGAAGGGGCGCGGAACGAGCAGTACTTC. Translation gives CASSLEGARNEQYF.

The gene calls are TRBV30 and TRBJ2-5; TRBD1 matches 7 bases. The J call is uncertain, as TRBJ2-7 better fits the DNA end. This CDR3 contains 13 residues. The germline CDR1 and CDR2 sequences are GTSNPN and SVGIG (reference sequence). The chain's CDR3 is CAWSPGQTYEQYF. CDR3 nucleotides: TGTGCCTGGAGTCCGGGACAGACCTACGAGCAGTACTTC.

This rearrangement joins TRBV5-1 to TRBJ1-3; possibly TRBD1 for D (6 bases). Trimming shortened V by 3 bases and J by 0 bases, and 7 bases separated the two germline ends. Germline assignment: CDR1 SGHRS and CDR2 YFSETQ. This CDR3 contains 14 residues. The CDR3 DNA follows: TGCGCCAGCAGCTGGGACAACTCTGGAAACACCATATATTTT. Protein product: CASSWDNSGNTIYF.

This CDR3 is CASSIDRVNLNTEAFF. CDR3 nucleotides: TGTGCCAGTAGTATAGATCGGGTGAACTTGAACACTGAAGCTTTCTTT. The chain recombines TRBV19 with TRBJ1-1, with D unclear. Germline CDR1 is LNHDA and CDR2 is SQIVND (reference sequence). V was shortened by 0 bases and J by 0 bases, with 11 bases between the two germline ends. There are 16 residues in the CDR3. The variable domain in full, completed from reference TRBV19 and TRBJ1-1, reads DGGITQSPKYLFRKEGQNVTLSCEQNLNHDAMYWYRQDPGQGLRLIYYSQIVNDFQKGDIAEGYSVSREKKESFPLTVTSAQKNPTAFYLCASSIDRVNLNTEAFFGQGTRLTVV.

The rearrangement uses TRBV2 and TRBJ2-1, with 10 bases that match TRBD2. The CDR3 has 16 residues. With V trimmed by 3 bases and J by 4 bases, 6 bases remained unmatched. In germline, CDR1 is SNHLY, CDR2 FYNNEI. CDR3 bases: TGTGCCAGCAGTGACACTAGCGGGAAGTTTTACAATGAGCAGTTCTTC. It encodes CASSDTSGKFYNEQFF.

For the CDR3, the DNA is TGTGCCAGAAGCTTGGGCCGGGAGGGACCGAACACCGGGGAGCTGTTTTTT. As protein: CARSLGREGPNTGELFF. The chain is built from TRBV5-3 and TRBJ2-2, with TRBD2 matching over 8 bases. TRBV5-3 is an ORF, with its function uncertain. The CDR3 is 17 residues long. V was clipped by 0 bases and J by 0 bases; unmatched bases: 4.

The gene calls are TRBV19 and TRBJ2-4, with D possibly being TRBD2 (5 bases). The CDR3 has 15 residues. Germline CDR1 reads LNHDA; CDR2 reads SQIVND (reference sequence). Trimming shortened V by 4 bases and J by 12 bases, and 22 bases separated the two germline ends. CDR3 nucleotides: TGTGCCAGTAGTACCCTCGGACTGGTCTCGGAGGATCAGTACTTC. Protein product: CASSTLGLVSEDQYF.

The chain joins TRBV2 to TRBJ2-3, with 7 nucleotides matching TRBD1. V gave up 6 bases and J gave up 4 bases; unmatched junction bases: 7. Germline CDR1 SNHLY, CDR2 FYNNEI. CDR3 length: 14 amino acids. CDR3 in DNA: TGTGCCAGCAGGGCCGGGACAGTTGCAGATACGCAGTATTTT. Amino acid sequence: CASRAGTVADTQYF.

The V call is TRBV18, the J call TRBJ1-2; 7 nucleotides line up with TRBD1. This CDR3 has 14 residues. Germline values: CDR1 KGHSH, CDR2 LQKENI. After removal of 6 bases from V and 4 bases from J, the junction contained 8 bases not matched to a gene. CDR3 coding DNA: TGTGCCAGCTCTTCCGGGACAGAGAGCTATGGCTACACCTTC. Its translation: CASSSGTESYGYTF.

This chain connects TRBV19 to TRBJ2-1; 12 nucleotides match TRBD2. Looked up from germline, CDR1 is LNHDA and CDR2 is SQIVND (reference sequence). CDR3 length: 17 residues. J lost 7 bases, V lost 6 bases, and 13 bases had no gene match. CDR3 DNA sequence: TGTGCCAGTAGCGCGAGGGGTGCTAGCGGGAGGGGGAATGAGCAGTTCTTC. This sequence encodes CASSARGASGRGNEQFF.

This rearrangement joins TRBV21-1 to TRBJ2-3; the table's D call, TRBD1, was not checked against the DNA. TRBV21-1 is designated a pseudogene. CDR3 length: 20 residues. CDR3 amino acids: CASSTKRGDSKNRSTDTQYF. CDR3 DNA: TGTGCCAGCAGCACCAAGCGAGGGGACAGTAAGAACCGGAGCACAGATACGCAGTATTTT.

The rearrangement uses TRBV10-1 and TRBJ2-1, with TRBD1 matching 12 bases. V trimming: 3 bases; J trimming: 6 bases; junction bases outside the gene matches: 9. Germline V lookup: CDR1 WNHNN, CDR2 SYGVQD (reference sequence). The CDR3 extends over 17 amino acids. The DNA for the CDR3 is TGCGCCAGCAGTGATGAGTCGCGGGACAGGGGGCTCAATGAGCAGTTCTTC. Translation gives CASSDESRDRGLNEQFF.

The chain carries TRBV19 and TRBJ2-5; 8 nucleotides align to TRBD1. The CDR3 is 14 amino acids. The trim removed 3 bases at V and 0 bases at J, leaving 0 bases unmatched. Germline values: CDR1 LNHDA, CDR2 SQIVND (reference sequence). CDR3 sequence reads: CASSMTGDQETQYF. CDR3 nucleotides: TGTGCCAGTAGTATGACAGGGGACCAAGAGACCCAGTACTTC.

This chain links TRBV27 with TRBJ2-5; 8 bases line up with TRBD1. Germline V lookup: CDR1 MNHEY, CDR2 SMNVEV (reference sequence). This CDR3 is 17 amino acids long. Trimming removed 5 bases from V and 5 bases from J; junction bases left unmatched: 16. For the CDR3, the DNA is TGTGCCAGCAGTATAGGACGAACAGGGGGTCCGTGGGAGACCCAGTACTTC. It is translated as CASSIGRTGGPWETQYF.

This clone has only one observation. The J gene is TRBJ1-1, the V gene TRBV30; no clear D gene. V was shortened by 2 bases and J by 6 bases, with 10 bases between the two germline ends. Germline loops: CDR1 GTSNPN, CDR2 SVGIG (reference sequence). The CDR3 runs 12 residues. The CDR3 sequence is CAWSSLRAEAFF. CDR3 nucleotide sequence: TGTGCCTGGAGTTCTTTGAGAGCTGAAGCTTTCTTT.

This clone was picked up one time. J is TRBJ2-5 and V is TRBV11-2, with 8 bases fitting TRBD2. The CDR3 loop spans 14 amino acids. Germline loops: CDR1 SGHAT, CDR2 FQNNGV. V shed 5 bases and J 0 bases; nucleotides not matched to a gene: 2. CDR3 DNA sequence: TGTGCCAGCAGCGTAGCGGGGTACCAAGAGACCCAGTACTTC. It codes for CASSVAGYQETQYF.

The CDR3: CASSLGRTDTDTQYF. The CDR3, as DNA: TGCGCCAGCAGCTTGGGGAGGACTGACACAGATACGCAGTATTTT. The V and J genes are TRBV5-1 and TRBJ2-3, with a possible D match to TRBD2 (5 bases). The CDR3 contains 15 residues. Trimming cost V 0 bases and J 2 bases, with 10 bases left between them. Germline loops: CDR1 SGHRS, CDR2 YFSETQ.